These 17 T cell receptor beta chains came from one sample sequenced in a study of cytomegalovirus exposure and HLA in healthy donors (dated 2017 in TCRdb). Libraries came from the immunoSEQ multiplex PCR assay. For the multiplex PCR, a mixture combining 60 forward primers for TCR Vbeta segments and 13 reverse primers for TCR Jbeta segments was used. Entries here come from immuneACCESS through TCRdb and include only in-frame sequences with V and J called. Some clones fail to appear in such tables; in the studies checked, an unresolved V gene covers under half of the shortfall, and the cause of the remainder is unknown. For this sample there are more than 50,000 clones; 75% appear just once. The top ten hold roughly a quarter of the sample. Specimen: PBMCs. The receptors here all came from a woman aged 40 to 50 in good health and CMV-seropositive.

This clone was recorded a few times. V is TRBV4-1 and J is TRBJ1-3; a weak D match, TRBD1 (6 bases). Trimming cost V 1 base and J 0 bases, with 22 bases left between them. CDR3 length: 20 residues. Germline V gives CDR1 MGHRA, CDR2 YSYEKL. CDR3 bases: TGCGCCAGCAGCCAAGCTCGGACAGTGAGAAGAGTTGCCTCTGGAAACACCATATATTTT. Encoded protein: CASSQARTVRRVASGNTIYF.

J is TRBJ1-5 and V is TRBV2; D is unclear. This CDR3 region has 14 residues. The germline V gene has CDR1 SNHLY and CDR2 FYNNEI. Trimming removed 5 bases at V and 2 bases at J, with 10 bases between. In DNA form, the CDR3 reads TGTGCCAGCAGTATCGGAGATGGCAATCAGCCCCAGCATTTT. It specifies CASSIGDGNQPQHF. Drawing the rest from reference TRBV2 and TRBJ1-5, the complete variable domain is EPEVTQTPSHQVTQMGQEVILRCVPISNHLYFYWYRQILGQKVEFLVSFYNNEISEKSEIFDDQFSVERPDGSNFTLKIRSTKLEDSAMYFCASSIGDGNQPQHFGDGTRLSIL.

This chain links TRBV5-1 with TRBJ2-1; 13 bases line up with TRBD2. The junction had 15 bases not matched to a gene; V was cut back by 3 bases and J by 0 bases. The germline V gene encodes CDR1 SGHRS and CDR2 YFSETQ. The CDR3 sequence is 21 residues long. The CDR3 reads CASSYPPGLAGTSGSYNEQFF. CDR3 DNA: TGCGCCAGCAGCTATCCCCCGGGACTAGCGGGAACGTCCGGCTCCTACAATGAGCAGTTCTTC.

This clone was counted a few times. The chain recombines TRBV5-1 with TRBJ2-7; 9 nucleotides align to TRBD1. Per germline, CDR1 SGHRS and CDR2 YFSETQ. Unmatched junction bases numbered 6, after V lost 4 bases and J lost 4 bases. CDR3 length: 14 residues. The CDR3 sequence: CASSTGTGKYEQYF. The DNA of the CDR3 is TGCGCCAGCAGCACCGGGACAGGGAAGTACGAGCAGTACTTC.

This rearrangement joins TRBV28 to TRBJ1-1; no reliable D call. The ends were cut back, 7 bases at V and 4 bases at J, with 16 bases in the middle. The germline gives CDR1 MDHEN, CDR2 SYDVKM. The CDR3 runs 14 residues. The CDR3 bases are TGTGCCAGCACTCGCCAGGAGGGCTTCACTGAAGCTTTCTTT. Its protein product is CASTRQEGFTEAFF.

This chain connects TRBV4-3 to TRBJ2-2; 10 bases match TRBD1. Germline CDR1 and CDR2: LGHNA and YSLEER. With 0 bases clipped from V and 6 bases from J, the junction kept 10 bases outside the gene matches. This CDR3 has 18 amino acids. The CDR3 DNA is TGCGCCAGCAGCCAAGATAGCTCGGGACAGGGGATCTCCGGGGAGCTGTTTTTT. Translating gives CASSQDSSGQGISGELFF.

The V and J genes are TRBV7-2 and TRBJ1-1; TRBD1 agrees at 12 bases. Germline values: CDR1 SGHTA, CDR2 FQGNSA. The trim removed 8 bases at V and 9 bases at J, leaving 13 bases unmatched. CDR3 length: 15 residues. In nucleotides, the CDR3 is TGTGCCAGCCCCCTGGGACAGGGGGCCGGTACGAAAGCTTTCTTT. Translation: CASPLGQGAGTKAFF.

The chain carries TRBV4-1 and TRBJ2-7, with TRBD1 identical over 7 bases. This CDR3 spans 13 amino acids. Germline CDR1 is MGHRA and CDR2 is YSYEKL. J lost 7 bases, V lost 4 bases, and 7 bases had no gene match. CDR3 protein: CASSLDRVREQYF. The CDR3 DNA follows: TGCGCCAGCAGCCTCGACAGGGTGAGGGAGCAGTACTTC.

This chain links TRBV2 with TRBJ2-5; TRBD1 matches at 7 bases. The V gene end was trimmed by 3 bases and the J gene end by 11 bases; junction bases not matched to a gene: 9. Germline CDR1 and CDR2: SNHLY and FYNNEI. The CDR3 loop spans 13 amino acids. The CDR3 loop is CASSEDRDSHQYF. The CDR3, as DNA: TGTGCCAGCAGTGAGGACCGGGACAGTCATCAGTACTTC.

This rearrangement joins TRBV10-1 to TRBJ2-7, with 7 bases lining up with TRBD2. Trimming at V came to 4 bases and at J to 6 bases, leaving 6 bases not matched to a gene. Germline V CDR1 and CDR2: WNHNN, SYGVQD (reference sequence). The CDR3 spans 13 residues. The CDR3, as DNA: TGCGCCAGCAGTGGGACTAGTCTCGGCGAGCAGTACTTC. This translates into CASSGTSLGEQYF.

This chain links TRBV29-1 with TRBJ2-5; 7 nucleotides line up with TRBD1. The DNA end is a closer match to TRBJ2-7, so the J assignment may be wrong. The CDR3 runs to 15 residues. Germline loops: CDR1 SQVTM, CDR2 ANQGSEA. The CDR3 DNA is TGCAGCGTTGAAAGACAGGGACGTTACTCCTACGAGCAGTACTTC. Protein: CSVERQGRYSYEQYF.

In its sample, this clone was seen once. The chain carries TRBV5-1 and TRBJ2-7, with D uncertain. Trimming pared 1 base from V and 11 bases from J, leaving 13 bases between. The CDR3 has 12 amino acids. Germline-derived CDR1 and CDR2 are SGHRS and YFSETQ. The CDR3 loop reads CASSLNGAEEYF. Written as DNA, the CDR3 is TGCGCCAGCAGCTTGAATGGAGCCGAAGAGTACTTC.

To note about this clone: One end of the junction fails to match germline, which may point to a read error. The CDR3 nucleotides read TGTTCCAGCAGCTTAGCGACAGAGGAAGCTTTCTTT. Protein sequence: CSSSLATEEAFF. The chain uses TRBV7-9 and TRBJ1-1, with D possibly TRBD1 on 5 matching bases. Per germline, CDR1 SEHNR and CDR2 FQNEAQ (reference sequence). This CDR3 is 12 amino acids long.

DNA for the CDR3: TGTGCCAGCAGGAACTTAAGACAGTCCGCTAGCACAGATACGCAGTATTTT. It encodes CASRNLRQSASTDTQYF. The genes are TRBV27 and TRBJ2-3, with D perhaps TRBD1 (5 bases). The CDR3 totals 17 residues. Germline V gives CDR1 MNHEY, CDR2 SMNVEV (reference sequence). Trimming cost V 6 bases and J 0 bases, with 19 bases left between them.

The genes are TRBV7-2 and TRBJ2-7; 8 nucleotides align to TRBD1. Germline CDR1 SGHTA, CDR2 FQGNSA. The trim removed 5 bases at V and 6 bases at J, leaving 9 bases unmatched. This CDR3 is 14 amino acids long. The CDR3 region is CASSRDRRVGEQYF. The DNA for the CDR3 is TGTGCCAGCAGCCGGGACAGGCGAGTTGGCGAGCAGTACTTC.

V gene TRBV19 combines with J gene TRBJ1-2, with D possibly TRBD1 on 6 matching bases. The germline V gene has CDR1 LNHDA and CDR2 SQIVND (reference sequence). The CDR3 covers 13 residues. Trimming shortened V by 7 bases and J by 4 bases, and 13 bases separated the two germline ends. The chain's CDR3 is CASTQDRSYGYTF. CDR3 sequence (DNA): TGTGCCAGTACCCAGGACAGAAGCTATGGCTACACCTTC.

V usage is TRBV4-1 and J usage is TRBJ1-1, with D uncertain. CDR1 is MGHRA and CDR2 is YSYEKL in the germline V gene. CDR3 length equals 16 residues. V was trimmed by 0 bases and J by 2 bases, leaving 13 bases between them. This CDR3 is CASSQEGGPGNTEAFF. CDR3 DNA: TGCGCCAGCAGCCAAGAGGGAGGGCCAGGAAACACTGAAGCTTTCTTT.